This T cell receptor beta chain was captured by sequencing in a study of cytomegalovirus exposure and HLA in healthy donors. Study-wide results and caveats: Later analysis showed most CMV-associated TCR beta chains appearing HLA-restricted. Earlier findings revealed that most TCR beta V segments proved productive either about 87% or about 30% of the time.

It was with 60 Vbeta and 13 Jbeta primers that the PCR ran. Sequencing used immunoSEQ multiplex PCR; TCRdb keeps in-frame clones, though not all of them. Its listing shows fewer than 60,000 clones. Trimming left V 2 bases short and J 4 bases short, with 15 bases between. This CDR3 has 15 amino acids. CDR1 is SGHDT, CDR2 YYEEEE, per germline. Note on this clone: Its antigen is still unknown.

The sequenced sample consisted of PBMCs. The receptor was isolated from a woman in her 30s in good health and CMV-seropositive. This sequence joins TRBV5-6 and TRBJ1-1; D is ambiguous. The CDR3 bases are TGTGCCAGCAGCTTATTAACCGAGGGAAGCACTGAAGCTTTCTTT. As protein: CASSLLTEGSTEAFF.